This TCR beta chain was profiled in a study of cytomegalovirus exposure and HLA in healthy donors. V gave up 0 bases and J gave up 4 bases; unmatched junction bases: 7. Per the germline V gene, CDR1 is MGHRA and CDR2 is YSYEKL. The CDR3 contains 17 residues. PCR amplification relied on 60 Vbeta primers (plus 13 Jbeta primers). Source study methods: An analysis performed later counted around 80 million unique TCR beta chains (approximately 11 million of them shared). Measured with immunoSEQ multiplex PCR; TCRdb has only the in-frame clones, and not every one. The V and J calls and the clone size are those of that table, but D and trimming were determined from the DNA. The sample contains 150,000 to 250,000 clones, approximately 78% of which appear only once. Each of the donors was a healthy bone marrow donor.

This sequence was found in a woman between 45 and 60 years old in good health and CMV-seropositive. This rearrangement joins TRBV4-1 to TRBJ2-5, with TRBD2 matching 11 bases. Sequenced input: PBMCs. CDR3 amino acids: CASSQDALAGERETQYF. CDR3 nucleotide sequence: TGCGCCAGCAGCCAAGATGCACTAGCGGGAGAGCGAGAGACCCAGTACTTC.